This is a list of T cell receptor beta chains from one sample in a study of blood T cell repertoires in COVID-19. The protocol was immunoSEQ multiplex PCR, while the TCRdb copy is restricted to in-frame clones and leaves out a portion. Counted here are around 300,000 clones, almost 90% occurring once; the ten biggest clones make up about 1%. The source material was peripheral blood. These receptor sequences come from a woman aged 40 to 50 with COVID-19, enrolled during active disease. The CDR3 runs from the conserved cysteine through the conserved F or W. Fields, in order: J gene, clone size, V gene, D gene, CDR3 protein, CDR3 DNA. The D gene is left open where the match is weak. Size is stated for part of the rows, as once, few or many counts, or as a class when the clone is expanded.

TRBJ1-2 | - | TRBV5-4 | TRBD1 | CASSLYGTGGYTF | TGTGCCAGCAGCTTGTACGGGACAGGAGGCTACACCTTC
TRBJ2-3 | few | TRBV6-2/TRBV6-3 | - | CASSDRTDTQYF | TGTGCCAGCAGCGACAGGACAGATACGCAGTATTTT
TRBJ2-2 | - | TRBV11-2 | - | CASSPQGRAGELFF | TGTGCCAGCAGCCCCCAGGGAAGGGCCGGGGAGCTGTTTTTT
TRBJ2-1 | - | TRBV12-5 | TRBD2 | CASGLVLRGGGNEQFF | TGTGCTAGTGGTTTGGTACTGCGCGGGGGGGGGAATGAGCAGTTCTTC
TRBJ1-6 | - | TRBV2 | - | CASSEGRVNSPLHF | TGTGCCAGCAGTGAGGGCAGGGTGAATTCACCCCTCCACTTT
TRBJ2-1 | - | TRBV6-4 | TRBD2 | CASSASSGYYNEQFF | TGTGCCAGCAGTGCTTCTAGCGGGTACTACAATGAGCAGTTCTTC
TRBJ1-2 | - | TRBV5-4 | TRBD1 | CASSAQRGLTLYGYTF | TGTGCCAGCAGCGCGCAAAGGGGGCTCACTCTCTATGGCTACACCTTC
TRBJ2-1 | once | TRBV9 | - | CASSVVLASYNEQFF | TGTGCCAGCAGCGTAGTGCTAGCCTCCTACAATGAGCAGTTCTTC
TRBJ1-2 | - | TRBV4-3 | - | CASSQDSGGVGYGYTF | TGCGCCAGCAGCCAAGATAGCGGGGGTGTGGGCTATGGCTACACCTTC
TRBJ1-4 | once | TRBV10-1 | - | CASRGEGNEKLFF | TGCGCCAGCAGGGGGGAGGGAAACGAAAAACTGTTTTTT
TRBJ1-5 | - | TRBV28 | TRBD1 | CASSRRGLNNQPQHF | TGTGCCAGCAGCCGAAGGGGGCTTAACAATCAGCCCCAGCATTTT
TRBJ2-1 | - | TRBV3-1/TRBV3-2 | - | CASSQEDFYNEQFF | TGTGCCAGCAGCCAAGAGGACTTCTACAATGAGCAGTTCTTC
TRBJ1-1 | - | TRBV2 | - | CASSESRGLNTEAFF | TGTGCCAGCAGTGAAAGTAGAGGGCTGAACACTGAAGCTTTCTTT
TRBJ2-7 | - | TRBV6-2/TRBV6-3 | TRBD2 | CASSRTSVGFYEQYF | TGTGCCAGCAGTAGAACTAGCGTCGGGTTCTACGAGCAGTACTTC
TRBJ1-6 | - | TRBV10-3 | - | CAIRKGGDNSPLHF | TGTGCCATCAGAAAGGGGGGGGATAATTCACCCCTCCACTTT
TRBJ1-2 | - | TRBV7-8 | TRBD1 | CASTTGGQGGYGYTF | TGTGCCAGCACCACCGGAGGGCAGGGGGGCTATGGCTACACCTTC
TRBJ2-1 | - | TRBV4-1 | TRBD1 | CASSQGGTGTSPSGHEQFF | TGCGCCAGCAGCCAAGGAGGGACAGGGACATCCCCCTCAGGACATGAGCAGTTCTTC
TRBJ1-2 | - | TRBV6-1 | - | CASSDRGLYYGYTF | TGTGCCAGCAGTGACCGTGGGCTTTACTATGGCTACACCTTC
TRBJ2-3 | few | TRBV5-4 | TRBD2 | CASSLTVGGGDTQYF | TGTGCCAGCAGCTTGACTGTCGGGGGGGGAGATACGCAGTATTTT
TRBJ1-5 | - | TRBV18 | TRBD1 | CASSPGQGGNQPQHF | TGTGCCAGCTCACCTGGACAGGGTGGCAATCAGCCCCAGCATTTT
TRBJ1-2 | - | TRBV5-1 | - | CASSSIRQGTGYTF | TGCGCCAGCAGCTCGATACGTCAGGGGACGGGCTACACCTTC
TRBJ1-1 | - | TRBV3-1/TRBV3-2 | - | CASTPAGLQAEAFF | TGTGCCAGCACCCCGGCAGGACTACAAGCGGAAGCTTTCTTT
TRBJ1-2 | once | TRBV6-2/TRBV6-3 | TRBD1 | CASSYGTGYGGYTF | TGTGCCAGCAGTTACGGGACAGGGTATGGAGGCTACACCTTC
TRBJ2-7 | - | TRBV7-8 | TRBD2 | CASSSGLAGVSWEQYF | TGTGCCAGCAGCTCGGGACTAGCGGGAGTCTCGTGGGAGCAGTACTTC
TRBJ2-2 | - | TRBV19 | TRBD2 | CASSLGLANTGELFF | TGTGCCAGTAGTCTCGGACTAGCTAACACCGGGGAGCTGTTTTTT
TRBJ1-1 | - | TRBV7-9 | TRBD1 | CASSWTGLAEAFF | TGTGCCAGCAGCTGGACAGGGTTAGCTGAAGCTTTCTTT
TRBJ1-1 | - | TRBV5-4 | - | CASSLVGGATEAFF | TGTGCCAGCAGCTTGGTGGGGGGAGCCACTGAAGCTTTCTTT
TRBJ1-4 | once | TRBV29-1 | - | CSVEDPATNEKLFF | TGCAGCGTTGAAGATCCCGCAACTAATGAAAAACTGTTTTTT
TRBJ2-7 | - | TRBV6-5 | TRBD2 | CASSYLGTSGYEQYF | TGTGCCAGCAGTTACTTAGGGACTAGCGGATACGAGCAGTACTTC
TRBJ1-4 | - | TRBV6-5 | TRBD1 | CASSNRGEKLFF | TGTGCCAGCAGTAACAGGGGGGAAAAACTGTTTTTT
TRBJ1-2 | - | TRBV19 | TRBD1 | CASSIGPTGFVYGYTF | TGTGCCAGTAGTATAGGCCCGACAGGGTTTGTCTATGGCTACACCTTC
TRBJ1-5 | - | TRBV30 | - | CAWDEAANQPQHF | TGTGCCTGGGATGAAGCTGCAAATCAGCCCCAGCATTTT
TRBJ1-6 | - | TRBV2 | - | CASSRADLSSYNSPLHF | TGTGCCAGCAGTCGCGCGGATTTGAGCTCCTATAATTCACCCCTCCACTTT
TRBJ2-1 | - | TRBV7-9 | - | CAGSLATYYNEQFF | TGTGCCGGATCTCTAGCGACCTATTACAATGAGCAGTTCTTC
TRBJ2-2 | - | TRBV27 | TRBD1 | CASSLFGQGAFGELFF | TGTGCCAGCAGTTTATTTGGACAGGGGGCCTTCGGGGAGCTGTTTTTT
TRBJ2-3 | - | TRBV7-6 | - | CASSKGSAGNPDTQYF | TGTGCCAGCAGCAAAGGGTCGGCGGGAAACCCAGATACGCAGTATTTT
TRBJ2-2 | - | TRBV7-2 | TRBD2 | CASRGVSGRAGELFF | TGTGCCAGCAGAGGGGTCAGCGGGAGGGCCGGGGAGCTGTTTTTT
TRBJ1-4 | - | TRBV28 | TRBD1 | CASSRGQEKLFF | TGTGCCAGCAGCCGGGGACAGGAAAAACTGTTTTTT
TRBJ2-1 | - | TRBV7-2 | - | CASSLVSGPYNEQFF | TGTGCCAGCAGCTTAGTGAGCGGGCCATACAATGAGCAGTTCTTC
TRBJ1-6 | - | TRBV7-2 | TRBD1 | CASSLVAPGTGESPLHF | TGTGCCAGCAGCTTAGTGGCCCCCGGGACAGGGGAATCACCCCTCCACTTT
TRBJ1-1 | - | TRBV27 | - | CASRGLGGRNTEAFF | TGTGCCAGCCGTGGGCTTGGGGGGAGGAACACTGAAGCTTTCTTT
TRBJ2-7 | once | TRBV3-1/TRBV3-2 | TRBD2 | CASSQISGIYEQYF | TGTGCCAGCAGCCAAATTAGCGGGATCTACGAGCAGTACTTC
TRBJ2-5 | - | TRBV28 | TRBD2 | CASRPTLGEGTLQTQYF | TGTGCCAGCAGACCTACCCTGGGGGAGGGGACCCTCCAGACCCAGTACTTC
TRBJ1-1 | - | TRBV25-1 | - | CASSALGEGMNTEAFF | TGTGCCAGCAGTGCGCTCGGGGAGGGGATGAACACTGAAGCTTTCTTT
TRBJ1-1 | - | TRBV4-3 | TRBD1 | CASSLGTGGTEAFF | TGCGCCAGCAGCCTTGGGACAGGGGGCACTGAAGCTTTCTTT
TRBJ1-4 | - | TRBV5-6 | TRBD1 | CASSFTGAADEKLFF | TGTGCCAGCAGCTTCACAGGGGCCGCGGATGAAAAACTGTTTTTT
TRBJ2-1 | - | TRBV27 | - | CASSLIQGMRNEQFF | TGTGCCAGCAGTTTAATTCAGGGGATGAGGAATGAGCAGTTCTTC
TRBJ1-2 | - | TRBV9 | - | CASSAHGEHNTF | TGTGCCAGCAGCGCACACGGGGAACACAACACCTTC
TRBJ2-5 | few | TRBV6-2/TRBV6-3 | - | CASSSTEQETQYF | TGTGCCAGCAGTTCGACAGAGCAAGAGACCCAGTACTTC
TRBJ1-2 | once | TRBV6-5 | TRBD1 | CASSYSTGAYGYTF | TGTGCCAGCAGTTACTCGACAGGGGCCTATGGCTACACCTTC
TRBJ1-3 | - | TRBV28 | - | CASSLRVNTIYF | TGTGCCAGCAGCCTCCGCGTAAACACCATATATTTT
TRBJ2-4 | - | TRBV6-5 | - | CASSKRVDLQYF | TGTGCCAGCAGCAAACGGGTCGACCTTCAGTACTTC
TRBJ2-7 | - | TRBV6-5 | - | CASNRDSSYEQYF | TGTGCCAGCAACCGGGATAGCTCCTACGAGCAGTACTTC
TRBJ1-1 | - | TRBV29-1 | TRBD1 | CSFRQGAGAFF | TGCAGCTTTAGACAGGGGGCTGGAGCTTTCTTT
TRBJ2-7 | - | TRBV6-2/TRBV6-3 | - | CASSYLGLIPGGSEQYF | TGTGCCAGCAGTTACCTTGGACTTATTCCGGGTGGGAGCGAGCAGTACTTC
TRBJ1-2 | - | TRBV10-3 | - | CAISESTAPGYTF | TGTGCCATCAGTGAATCGACAGCGCCTGGCTACACCTTC
TRBJ1-1 | - | TRBV29-1 | - | CSVPGRNEAFF | TGCAGCGTCCCAGGGCGAAATGAAGCTTTCTTT
TRBJ2-5 | - | TRBV15 | TRBD1 | CATIPDRGRLETQYF | TGTGCCACCATTCCGGACAGGGGGAGATTGGAGACCCAGTACTTC